This TCR beta chain is from a study of lymphopenia after photon versus proton radiotherapy. TCRdb's table, derived via immunoSEQ multiplex PCR, lists solely in-frame clones and lacks some. The sample carries tens of thousands of clones, more than 75% recorded once. Findings and limits, study-wide: A bigger post-nadir fall in TCR diversity correlated inversely with survival time in deceased patients. Post-nadir diversity loss with photons came from oligoclonal expansion, particularly CD8+ Temra cells. Authors raise, but do not show, better survival with proton therapy. Photon-treated patients lost naive T cells and TCR diversity; proton-treated stayed stable.

A note on this clone: Its antigen remains unknown.

The receptor comes from a woman in her 70s with pancreatic cancer. Sequenced material: peripheral blood, taken from a patient treated with photon-based radiotherapy.

CDR3 DNA: TGTGCCAGCAGCCAAGACGCGGGACTAGCAGGTTTCACAGATACGCAGTATTTT. It specifies CASSQDAGLAGFTDTQYF. This chain links TRBV4-2 with TRBJ2-3; 9 bases are shared with TRBD2. CDR3 size: 18 residues. CDR1 is LGHNA and CDR2 is YNFKEQ in the germline V gene. Trimming took 0 bases from V and 2 from J; bases not matched to a gene: 9.